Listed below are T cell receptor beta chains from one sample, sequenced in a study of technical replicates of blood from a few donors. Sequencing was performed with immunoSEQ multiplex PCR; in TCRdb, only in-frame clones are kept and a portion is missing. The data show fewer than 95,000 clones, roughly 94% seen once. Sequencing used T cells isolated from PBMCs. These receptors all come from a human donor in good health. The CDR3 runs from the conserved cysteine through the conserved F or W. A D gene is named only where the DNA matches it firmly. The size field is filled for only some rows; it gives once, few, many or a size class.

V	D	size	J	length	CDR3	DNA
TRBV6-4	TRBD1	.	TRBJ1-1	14	CASSPGQGKGEAFF	TGTGCCAGCAGTCCCGGACAGGGGAAGGGCGAAGCTTTCTTT
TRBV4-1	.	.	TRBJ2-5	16	CASSQRFSLYQETQYF	TGCGCCAGCAGCCAACGGTTTAGCCTGTACCAAGAGACCCAGTACTTC
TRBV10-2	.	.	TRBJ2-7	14	CASREASTRDEQYF	TGCGCCAGCAGAGAGGCGTCTACTAGGGACGAGCAGTACTTC
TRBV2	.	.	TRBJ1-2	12	CAPQRVSYGYTF	TGTGCCCCCCAACGGGTGTCCTATGGCTACACCTTC
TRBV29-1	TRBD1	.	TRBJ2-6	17	CSVVLRDSSSGANVLTF	TGCAGCGTCGTCCTCAGGGACAGTAGCTCTGGGGCCAACGTCCTGACTTTC
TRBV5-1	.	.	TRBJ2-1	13	CASSLLEGNEQFF	TGCGCCAGCAGCTTGTTGGAGGGCAATGAGCAGTTCTTC
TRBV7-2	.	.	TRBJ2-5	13	CASSLTTKRGQYF	TGTGCCAGCAGCTTAACTACTAAGAGAGGCCAGTACTTC
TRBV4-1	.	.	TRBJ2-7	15	CASSQEDRHTYEQYF	TGCGCCAGCAGCCAAGAGGACAGACACACCTACGAGCAGTACTTC
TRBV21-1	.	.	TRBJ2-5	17	CASSKGTSGGASETQYF	TGTGCCAGCAGCAAAGGGACTAGCGGGGGGGCATCAGAGACCCAGTACTTC
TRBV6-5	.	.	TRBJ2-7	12	CATRTDRYEQYF	TGTGCCACCCGGACAGATCGGTACGAGCAGTACTTC
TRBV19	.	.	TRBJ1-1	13	CASIAGLNTEAFF	TGTGCCAGTATTGCGGGGTTGAACACTGAAGCTTTCTTT
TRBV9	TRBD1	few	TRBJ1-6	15	CASSSRDRGYSPLHF	TGTGCCAGCAGCTCGAGGGACAGAGGTTATTCACCCCTCCACTTT
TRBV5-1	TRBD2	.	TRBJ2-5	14	CASSSGLAKETQYF	TGCGCCAGCAGCTCGGGACTAGCGAAGGAGACCCAGTACTTC
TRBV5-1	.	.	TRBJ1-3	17	CASSLIGSWSSGNTIYF	TGCGCCAGCAGCTTGATCGGCAGTTGGAGCTCTGGAAACACCATATATTTT
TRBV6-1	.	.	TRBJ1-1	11	CASKQATEAFF	TGTGCCAGCAAACAGGCTACTGAAGCTTTCTTT
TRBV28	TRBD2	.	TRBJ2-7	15	CASSLEGLATYEQYF	TGTGCCAGCAGTTTAGAGGGACTAGCGACCTACGAGCAGTACTTC
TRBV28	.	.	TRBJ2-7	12	CASAPQADEQYF	TGTGCCAGCGCCCCTCAGGCAGACGAGCAGTACTTC
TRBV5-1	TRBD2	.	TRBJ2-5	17	CASSLEPSGRFQETQYF	TGCGCCAGCAGCTTGGAGCCTAGCGGGAGGTTCCAAGAGACCCAGTACTTC
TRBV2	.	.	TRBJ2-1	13	CASSERGTDEQFF	TGTGCCAGCAGCGAACGGGGTACGGATGAGCAGTTCTTC
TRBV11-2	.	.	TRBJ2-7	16	CASSRRGRDAYYEQYF	TGTGCCAGCAGCCGCCGTGGGCGGGACGCGTACTACGAGCAGTACTTC
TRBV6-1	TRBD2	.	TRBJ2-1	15	CASSELAGVDNEQFF	TGTGCCAGCAGTGAACTAGCGGGAGTCGACAATGAGCAGTTCTTC
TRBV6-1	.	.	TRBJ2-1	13	CASRWTQGREQFF	TGTGCCAGCAGGTGGACCCAGGGGCGGGAGCAGTTCTTC
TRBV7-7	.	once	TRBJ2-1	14	CASSLGTTNNEQFF	TGTGCCAGCAGCTTAGGGACTACCAACAATGAGCAGTTCTTC
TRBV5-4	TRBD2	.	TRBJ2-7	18	CASSSQGGGRGIPYEQYF	TGTGCCAGCAGCTCCCAAGGCGGCGGGAGAGGAATCCCCTACGAGCAGTACTTC
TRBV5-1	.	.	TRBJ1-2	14	CASSLMGQGDGYTF	TGCGCCAGCAGCTTGATGGGCCAGGGCGACGGCTACACCTTC
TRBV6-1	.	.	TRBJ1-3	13	CASREREGNTIYF	TGTGCCAGCCGTGAGAGGGAGGGAAACACCATATATTTT
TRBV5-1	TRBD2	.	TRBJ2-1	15	CASSSRTSGGDEQFF	TGCGCCAGCAGCTCAAGGACTAGCGGGGGTGATGAGCAGTTCTTC
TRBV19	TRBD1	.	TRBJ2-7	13	CASSMGQAYEQYF	TGTGCCAGTAGTATGGGACAGGCCTACGAGCAGTACTTC
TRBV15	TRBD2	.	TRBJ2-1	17	CATSRDLAGVTYNEQFF	TGTGCCACCAGCAGGGATCTAGCGGGAGTCACCTACAATGAGCAGTTCTTC
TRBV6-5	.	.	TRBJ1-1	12	CATKDWNTEAFF	TGTGCCACCAAGGACTGGAACACTGAAGCTTTCTTT
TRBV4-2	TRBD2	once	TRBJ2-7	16	CASSQGVDGGFYEQYF	TGTGCCAGCAGCCAAGGTGTTGACGGGGGGTTCTACGAGCAGTACTTC
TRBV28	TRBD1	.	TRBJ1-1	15	CASRRRGQGATEAFF	TGTGCCAGCAGACGCCGGGGACAGGGGGCCACTGAAGCTTTCTTT
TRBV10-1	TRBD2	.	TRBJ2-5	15	CASSGLAGAQETQYF	TGCGCCAGCAGTGGACTAGCGGGAGCCCAAGAGACCCAGTACTTC
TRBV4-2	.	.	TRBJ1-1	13	CASSHSPNTEAFF	TGTGCCAGCAGCCACTCTCCGAACACTGAAGCTTTCTTT
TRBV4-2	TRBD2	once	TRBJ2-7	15	CASSELAGGPGEQYF	TGTGCCAGCAGCGAACTAGCGGGAGGGCCGGGCGAGCAGTACTTC
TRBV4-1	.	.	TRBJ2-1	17	CASSHGPRGRSYNEQFF	TGCGCCAGCAGCCACGGTCCCCGGGGTAGGTCCTACAATGAGCAGTTCTTC
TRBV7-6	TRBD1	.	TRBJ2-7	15	CASSLVEGAKYEQYF	TGTGCCAGCAGCTTAGTTGAGGGGGCGAAGTACGAGCAGTACTTC
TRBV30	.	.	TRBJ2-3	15	CAWRLPDRFSDTQYF	TGTGCCTGGAGGCTCCCTGACAGGTTCTCAGATACGCAGTATTTT
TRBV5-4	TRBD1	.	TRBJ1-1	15	CASSSPGTENTEAFF	TGTGCCAGCAGCTCTCCCGGGACAGAGAACACTGAAGCTTTCTTT
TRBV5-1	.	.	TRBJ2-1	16	CASSLGQGRSYNEQFF	TGCGCCAGCAGCTTGGGGCAGGGAAGATCCTACAATGAGCAGTTCTTC
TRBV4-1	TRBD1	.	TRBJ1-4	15	CASSSYGTGNEKLFF	TGCGCCAGCAGCTCGTACGGGACAGGGAATGAAAAACTGTTTTTT
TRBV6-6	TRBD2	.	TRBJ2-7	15	CASSHRIAGVYEQYF	TGTGCCAGCAGCCACCGGATAGCGGGAGTGTACGAGCAGTACTTC
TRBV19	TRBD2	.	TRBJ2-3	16	CASSTYRLAYSDTQYF	TGTGCCAGTAGTACCTACCGACTAGCTTATTCAGATACGCAGTATTTT
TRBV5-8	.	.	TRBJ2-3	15	CASRAGTGTLDTQYF	TGTGCCAGCAGGGCCGGGACCGGGACACTGGATACGCAGTATTTT
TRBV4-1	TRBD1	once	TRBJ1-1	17	CASSQAFTGTGDTEAFF	TGCGCCAGCAGCCAAGCCTTTACCGGGACAGGGGACACTGAAGCTTTCTTT
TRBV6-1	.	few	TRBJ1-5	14	CASSEWGAHQPQHF	TGTGCCAGCAGTGAGTGGGGCGCACACCAGCCCCAGCATTTT
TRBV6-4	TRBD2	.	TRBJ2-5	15	CASSAGTSGGETQYF	TGTGCCAGCAGTGCCGGGACTAGCGGAGGAGAGACCCAGTACTTC